This T cell receptor beta chain was profiled in a study of T cell repertoires in aging, cancer and after chemotherapy. At the level of the study: Donors were grouped into six age bands spanning 30 or younger through 70 or older. Clear clonal overlap appeared across healthy donor samples taken over several months to years.

The germline gives CDR1 SGHTA, CDR2 FQGTGA. With 6 bases removed from V and 4 bases from J, the gap between germline ends came to 4 bases. The CDR3 is 10 amino acids. Study-wide results and caveats: Median generation probability rose over the chemotherapy interval in each cancer cohort, suggesting rebound thymic output. In cancer patients, declining TCR diversity with age involved lost richness and lost evenness.

This clonotype was detected only a few times. Its specificity is unknown. Peripheral blood genomic DNA, not sorted cells or RNA, was the template. Rearranged V-D-J TRB sequences were amplified with a mixed TRB-A/B primer pool. TCRdb ran MiXCR on the multiplex PCR reads and lists one entry per CDR3 protein. The sample gives about 4,800 distinct CDR3 sequences, roughly 19% of which show up once; 8% to 10% is in the top ten. The rearrangement joins TRBV7-3 to TRBJ2-7, with D hard to call. Source material: blood. The sequence was obtained from a human donor in good health. The donor label of this sample is uncertain. The CDR3 loop reads CASRSYEQYF. In DNA, the CDR3 is TGTGCCAGCAGATCGTACGAGCAGTACTTC.